The 21 T cell receptor beta chains in this list originate from one sample, sequenced in a study of cytomegalovirus exposure and HLA in healthy donors. PCR primers comprised 60 Vbeta and 13 Jbeta primers. Clones were sequenced by immunoSEQ multiplex PCR, and TCRdb holds only the in-frame ones, with some missing. The sample lists 150,000 or so clones; roughly 79% were seen once. Sequencing was performed on PBMCs. The origin of the receptors is a man between 18 and 29 years old in good health and CMV-seronegative.

The chain uses TRBV9 and TRBJ2-5; 7 nucleotides agree with TRBD2. V shed 1 base and J 1 base; nucleotides not matched to a gene: 1. The CDR3 is 14 residues long. From germline, CDR1 is SGDLS and CDR2 YYNGEE. The CDR3 loop is CASSVSGTQETQYF. The CDR3 nucleotides read TGTGCCAGCAGCGTAAGCGGGACCCAAGAGACCCAGTACTTC.

This clone was seen just once. The gene calls are TRBV28 and TRBJ1-1; 9 nucleotides match TRBD1. Trimming at V came to 2 bases and at J to 1 base, leaving 5 bases not matched to a gene. Per germline, CDR1 MDHEN and CDR2 SYDVKM. The CDR3 is 16 amino acids. The CDR3: CASSLLPGQGNTEAFF. CDR3 coding DNA: TGTGCCAGCAGTTTACTCCCGGGACAGGGGAACACTGAAGCTTTCTTT.

The chain is built from TRBV28 and TRBJ1-5; D may be TRBD1 (5 bases). Germline values: CDR1 MDHEN, CDR2 SYDVKM. V lost 3 bases, J lost 7 bases, and 13 bases lay in between. This CDR3 comprises 14 residues. For the CDR3, the DNA is TGTGCCAGCAGTTTTGGGGGAGGCCAACAGCCCCAGCATTTT. As protein: CASSFGGGQQPQHF.

The chain has TRBV11-2 and TRBJ2-3; unclear D gene. Trimming removed 2 bases at V and 4 bases at J, with 22 bases between. The CDR3 is made up of 18 amino acids. The germline V gene encodes CDR1 SGHAT and CDR2 FQNNGV. CDR3 nucleotides: TGTGCCAGCAGCTTATATTTTGGTGGGCAGGTCTTAGCAGATACGCAGTATTTT. This sequence encodes CASSLYFGGQVLADTQYF. The variable domain in full, with the rest retrieved from reference TRBV11-2 and TRBJ2-3, is EAGVAQSPRYKIIEKRQSVAFWCNPISGHATLYWYQQILGQGPKLLIQFQNNGVVDDSQLPKDRFSAERLKGVDSTLKIQPAKLEDSAVYLCASSLYFGGQVLADTQYFGPGTRLTVL.

V gene TRBV7-2 combines with J gene TRBJ1-3; D unclear. Germline CDR1 SGHTA, CDR2 FQGNSA. The CDR3 has 14 amino acids. V was shortened by 4 bases and J by 1 base, with 8 bases between the two germline ends. The DNA for the CDR3 is TGTGCCAGCAGCTCCGGGATTTCTGGAAACACCATATATTTT. Protein: CASSSGISGNTIYF. Full variable domain (remainder filled in from reference TRBV7-2 and TRBJ1-3): GAGVSQSPSNKVTEKGKDVELRCDPISGHTALYWYRQSLGQGLEFLIYFQGNSAPDKSGLPSDRFSAERTGGSVSTLTIQRTQQEDSAVYLCASSSGISGNTIYFGEGSWLTVV.

The chain has TRBV6-1 and TRBJ2-5, with D perhaps matching TRBD2 (6 bases). Germline CDR1 is MNHNS and CDR2 is SASEGT. The CDR3 contains 14 residues. The ends were cut back, 4 bases at V and 5 bases at J, with 14 bases in the middle. CDR3 protein: CASSVRTGGETQYF. CDR3 in DNA: TGTGCCAGCAGTGTCAGGACTGGGGGGGAGACCCAGTACTTC.

The chain is built from TRBV27 and TRBJ2-7; TRBD2 might be the D (6 bases). This CDR3 has 16 amino acids. The V gene's germline CDR1 is MNHEY and CDR2 SMNVEV (reference sequence). V was shortened by 0 bases and J by 0 bases, with 12 bases between the two germline ends. The CDR3 loop is CASSLSTGEFSYEQYF. In nucleotides, the CDR3 is TGTGCCAGCAGTTTATCGACGGGAGAGTTCTCCTACGAGCAGTACTTC.

This chain joins TRBV27 and TRBJ2-2, with TRBD2 matching 13 bases. With 5 bases clipped from V and 1 base from J, the junction kept 4 bases outside the gene matches. Germline V gene data show CDR1 as MNHEY and CDR2 as SMNVEV (reference sequence). This CDR3 contains 17 residues. The CDR3 DNA follows: TGTGCCAGCAGTATGGGACTAGCGGGGCTGAACACCGGGGAGCTGTTTTTT. The encoded protein is CASSMGLAGLNTGELFF.

The chain carries TRBV7-8 and TRBJ1-6; a possible D gene is TRBD1 (5 bases). The CDR3 is made up of 16 amino acids. The V end lost 5 bases, the J end lost 7 bases, and 18 bases lay between the germline ends. Germline loops: CDR1 SGHVS, CDR2 FQNEAQ. Written as DNA, the CDR3 is TGTGCCAGCAGCATAGACCCGGGACTGACGAATTCACCCCTCCACTTT. Translating it yields CASSIDPGLTNSPLHF. Variable domain in full (rest from reference TRBV7-8 and TRBJ1-6): GAGVSQSPRYKVAKRGQDVALRCDPISGHVSLFWYQQALGQGPEFLTYFQNEAQLDKSGLPSDRFFAERPEGSVSTLKIQRTQQEDSAVYLCASSIDPGLTNSPLHFGNGTRLTVT.

The chain couples TRBV7-9 to TRBJ2-2; TRBD1 matches 7 bases. Germline CDR1 is SEHNR and CDR2 is FQNEAQ (reference sequence). CDR3 length: 14 amino acids. Trimming took 4 bases from V and 1 from J; bases not matched to a gene: 0. Written as DNA, the CDR3 is TGTGCCAGCAGCTGGACAGGGAACACCGGGGAGCTGTTTTTT. This translates into CASSWTGNTGELFF.

The gene calls are TRBV10-1 and TRBJ1-1, with D unclear. This CDR3 contains 13 residues. Trimming removed 7 bases from V and 0 bases from J, with 9 bases in between. Per germline, CDR1 WNHNN and CDR2 SYGVQD (reference sequence). CDR3 sequence: CASTGRLNTEAFF. CDR3 DNA: TGCGCCAGCACTGGGCGATTGAACACTGAAGCTTTCTTT.

This clone showed up just a few times. This sequence joins TRBV5-1 and TRBJ1-1; 7 bases agree with TRBD1. The CDR3 has 15 amino acids. Germline CDR1 SGHRS, CDR2 YFSETQ. V was pared by 2 bases and J by 1 base, with 5 bases of the junction left unmatched. The CDR3 spells CASSFAWTGNTEAFF. The CDR3 DNA reads TGCGCCAGCAGCTTCGCCTGGACAGGGAACACTGAAGCTTTCTTT.

V and J are TRBV27 and TRBJ1-6, with D perhaps matching TRBD1 (5 bases). V lost 1 base and J lost 3, with 10 bases in between. Germline CDR1 is MNHEY and CDR2 is SMNVEV (reference sequence). The CDR3 totals 16 residues. The CDR3, as DNA: TGTGCCAGCAGTTTATTAGGGGTCGGCTATAATTCACCCCTCCACTTT. It codes for CASSLLGVGYNSPLHF.

This clone has more than one count but fewer than ten. V usage is TRBV11-3 and J usage is TRBJ2-2; a possible D gene is TRBD2 (6 bases). Trimming took 5 bases from V and 5 from J, leaving 12 bases between them. Germline values: CDR1 SGHNT, CDR2 YENEEA. This CDR3 comprises 14 residues. This CDR3 reads CASSTPEGTGELFF. In DNA form, the CDR3 reads TGTGCCAGCAGCACCCCGGAGGGGACCGGGGAGCTGTTTTTT.

The rearrangement uses TRBV19 and TRBJ2-1; TRBD1 aligns across 12 bases. This CDR3 contains 14 residues. V lost 5 bases and J lost 9; bases outside the gene matches: 5. Looked up from germline, CDR1 is LNHDA and CDR2 is SQIVND (reference sequence). Written as DNA, the CDR3 is TGTGCCAGTAGTGGGGGGACAGGGGGCGTTGAGCAGTTCTTC. Protein product: CASSGGTGGVEQFF.

The chain is built from TRBV19 and TRBJ1-2; 9 nucleotides match TRBD1. Germline loops: CDR1 LNHDA, CDR2 SQIVND (reference sequence). The CDR3 consists of 15 residues. Trimming cost V 6 bases and J 6 bases; bases outside gene matches: 11. Here the CDR3 reads CASRLPGQGGHGYTF. In nucleotides, the CDR3 is TGTGCCAGTAGACTTCCGGGACAGGGCGGTCATGGCTACACCTTC.

The CDR3 here is CSALDSYGYTF. The DNA of the CDR3 is TGCAGTGCTCTCGACAGCTATGGCTACACCTTC. This chain links TRBV20-1 with TRBJ1-2, with TRBD1 as a possible D gene (5 bases). The germline V gene has CDR1 DFQATT and CDR2 SNEGSKA (reference sequence). The CDR3 totals 11 residues. Trimming stripped 5 bases from V and 4 bases from J, with 8 bases between.

The CDR3 bases are TGTGCCAGCAGCTCTTCCCCCAGGGATGAGCAGTTCTTC. The encoded protein is CASSSSPRDEQFF. The rearrangement links TRBV11-1 to TRBJ2-1, with a tentative D call TRBD1 (5 bases). The CDR3 consists of 13 residues. V lost 4 bases and J lost 8, with 12 bases in between. Per germline, CDR1 SGHAT and CDR2 FQDESV (reference sequence).

The rearrangement uses TRBV5-1 and TRBJ1-1; the D gene is possibly TRBD1 (5 bases). CDR1 SGHRS and CDR2 YFSETQ come from the germline V gene. Trimming left V 0 bases short and J 1 base short, with 13 bases between. The CDR3 is 16 amino acids. The CDR3 DNA reads TGCGCCAGCAGCTTGGGGGGTGGGGCTGCGAACACTGAAGCTTTCTTT. It encodes CASSLGGGAANTEAFF.

This clone has only a few counts. The CDR3 does not end in the conserved phenylalanine or tryptophan, so this is likely a read error. No DNA is shown, since the ends of the CDR3 on it are uncertain; the CDR3 is the one TCRdb lists. The rearrangement joins TRBV5-8 to TRBJ1-2. The CDR3 is 12 residues long, counting both termini. The germline V gene encodes CDR1 SGHTS and CDR2 YDEGEE. CDR3 sequence: CASSSGPRGYDL.

The count of this clone is one. The genes are TRBV5-1 and TRBJ1-2, with D possibly being TRBD1 (6 bases). This CDR3 is built from 15 residues. The germline V gene encodes CDR1 SGHRS and CDR2 YFSETQ. The V end lost 4 bases, the J end lost 0 bases, and 13 bases lay between the germline ends. CDR3 in DNA: TGCGCCAGCAGCACCTGGGGGCCCGCTAACTATGGCTACACCTTC. This gives the protein CASSTWGPANYGYTF. The whole variable domain, filled in from reference TRBV5-1 and TRBJ1-2, reads KAGVTQTPRYLIKTRGQQVTLSCSPISGHRSVSWYQQTPGQGLQFLFEYFSETQRNKGNFPGRFSGRQFSNSRSEMNVSTLELGDSALYLCASSTWGPANYGYTFGSGTRLTVV.